This T cell receptor (beta chain) originates from a study of T-cell memory formation after mild COVID-19 (dated by TCRdb to the early 2020s). In the study overall: TCR sequence clusters from the two donors were found to be largely donor specific. T-cell clones expanding and contracting after mild COVID-19 in two donors were tracked by longitudinal TCRalpha and TCRbeta repertoire sequencing. Two young, previously healthy adult volunteers, one female and one male, were included in the cohort. What the study reported, not specific to this receptor: Clones that contracted from day 15 to 85 showed balanced CD4/CD8 phenotypes, whereas a second wave of clones that expanded from day 15 to 37 leaned towards CD4+. SARS-CoV-2 specificity of the second-wave clones peaking on day 37 was not confirmed. The study included only a couple of mild cases, and larger cohorts that include severe cases with pre-infection samples were judged to be necessary. Contracting CD4+ clones appeared mostly in the CM and EM memory subsets, whereas CD8+ clones were enriched in EMRA. Some responding clones were detected in pre-infection memory, suggesting pre-existing cross-reactive memory T cells joined the SARS-CoV-2 response.

Ficoll-Paque density gradient centrifugation was the method used to isolate PBMCs. From cysteine to phenylalanine, the CDR3 is 13 amino acids long. Only the CDR3 DNA is retained, 39 bases long and in frame from the first base. CDR1 and CDR2 were assigned from the germline V gene (reference sequence) as DFQATT and SNEGSKA. V lost 5 bases and J lost 5 bases; the stretch between them is 15 bases long. This clonotype was counted at least ten times. Its antigen is still unknown. No much larger clone is present one base from it, and per-base qualities are unavailable. The data were produced on an Illumina NovaSeq 6000. TCRalpha and TCRbeta cDNA libraries were constructed by 5'RACE with constant-segment primers, with sample barcodes and unique molecular identifiers being introduced. RNA was extracted from every sample with Trizol reagent. Amplification of the libraries took two PCR steps, and the second step added a second sample barcode plus Illumina TruSeq adapters. Libraries were sequenced on an Illumina NovaSeq with 2 x 150 bp paired-end reads. As for the authors' bioinformatics: Reads were demultiplexed and collapsed into UMI-guided consensus sequences with migec v1.2.7. With mixcr v2.1.11, UMI consensuses were aligned to TRA and TRB V and J templates and assembled into clonotypes. Clonotypes were classified as expanded or contracted when called significant by both edgeR and NoisET, with noise models trained on biological replicates. For edgeR calls, the cutoffs were a false discovery rate-adjusted p below 0.01 and a log2 fold-change threshold of 1. PCA with hierarchical clustering of max-normalized trajectories of the 1000 most abundant clonotypes was used as exploratory dynamics analysis. Separately sequenced CD4+ and CD8+ repertoires were used to assign the CD4 or CD8 phenotype of responding clones. TCRdb's own reprocessing of the public reads used fastp at Q25 and MiXCR and kept productive beta chains. Every entry covers one CDR3 protein and lists the most common genes and DNA from its rows. TCRdb, not the original authors, processed these V and J calls. A total of over 35,000 distinct CDR3 sequences appear in this sample, approximately 9.6% of them only once. The top ten clonotypes cover around 11% of the sample.

The chain couples TRBV20-1 to TRBJ1-1, with TRBD1 perhaps the D gene, on 5 matching bases. The sequence derives from an adult woman who had mild COVID-19 (a few samples of this study predate the infection). The sample titles of this study are shuffled in the database, so cell type and time point are left out; the donor was told from shared clones. The specimen was PBMCs or a T cell subset sorted from them (not recorded which). The CDR3 region: CSAPLRGGTEAFF. Here is the DNA: TGCAGTGCTCCCTTACGGGGGGGGACTGAAGCTTTCTTT.